Presented here are 30 T cell receptor beta chains from one specimen sequenced in a study of CD8 T cells in Susac syndrome. The authors reverse transcribed roughly 0.5 to 1 ug RNA with random hexamers. TCRdb recomputed calls from the immunoSEQ multiplex PCR reads with MiXCR, one row per CDR3 protein. The data hold fewer than 350,000 distinct CDR3 sequences, with 65% to 90% observed a single time. The sample consisted of CD8+ T cells from PBMCs. These receptors were obtained from a human donor with multiple sclerosis.

The V call is TRBV11-2, the J call TRBJ2-1; D call uncertain. The germline V gene encodes CDR1 SGHAT and CDR2 FQNNGV. The CDR3 totals 16 residues. V was cut by 0 bases and J by 8 bases, with 17 bases left in between. In nucleotides, the CDR3 is TGTGCCAGCAGCTTAGATATAAGCCCTCCGGACGATGAGCAGTTCTTC. The encoded protein is CASSLDISPPDDEQFF.

The chain carries TRBV9 and TRBJ2-1; D is possibly TRBD2 (5 bases). The V and J ends lost 5 bases and 3 bases respectively, with 18 bases between them. The CDR3 runs 16 residues. CDR1 SGDLS and CDR2 YYNGEE come from the germline V gene. CDR3 nucleotide sequence: TGTGCCAGCAGGTTGGAGTGGGGAGTTGTCTACAATGAGCAGTTCTTC. Amino acids: CASRLEWGVVYNEQFF.

This clonotype was seen once. In DNA, the CDR3 is TGTGCCAGCAGTACAGAGGGACAGGCAATCAATCAGCCCCAGCATTTT. Residues: CASSTEGQAINQPQHF. The rearrangement uses TRBV28 and TRBJ1-5, with TRBD1 matching over 8 bases. From germline, CDR1 is MDHEN and CDR2 SYDVKM. Trimming cost V 5 bases and J 3 bases; bases outside gene matches: 9. CDR3 length: 16 residues.

This clonotype was observed once. The V gene is TRBV19, the J gene TRBJ1-2; 8 nucleotides line up with TRBD1. V lost 5 bases and J lost 6; bases outside the gene matches: 8. The CDR3 has 14 residues. Germline CDR1 reads LNHDA; CDR2 reads SQIVND (reference sequence). Here the CDR3 reads CASSFWTGYDGYTF. DNA for the CDR3: TGTGCCAGTAGTTTTTGGACAGGGTACGATGGCTACACCTTC.

The rearrangement joins TRBV25-1 to TRBJ2-7; D remains unclear. V lost 3 bases, J lost 2 bases, and 14 bases lay in between. The V gene's germline CDR1 is MGHDK and CDR2 SYGVNS. The CDR3 extends over 15 amino acids. In DNA, the CDR3 is TGTGCCAGCAGTGACCCTCAGACAACCCCCTACGAGCAGTACTTC. It specifies CASSDPQTTPYEQYF.

The rearrangement links TRBV9 to TRBJ1-4, with a possible D match to TRBD1 (5 bases). From germline, CDR1 is SGDLS and CDR2 YYNGEE. This CDR3 has 15 amino acids. The germline V and J ends were trimmed by 0 bases and 3 bases, with 9 bases remaining between them. The CDR3 coding sequence is TGTGCCAGCAGCGTAGGGGGGAAGCCTAATGAAAAACTGTTTTTT. Translated, it gives CASSVGGKPNEKLFF.

The chain recombines TRBV5-1 with TRBJ2-1, with a weak D call TRBD2 (6 bases). The germline V gene has CDR1 SGHRS and CDR2 YFSETQ. The V end was cut by 2 bases, the J end by 2 bases, with 23 bases between. The CDR3 is 19 residues long. CDR3 amino acids: CASSLPREEAAFPYNEQFF. In DNA form, the CDR3 reads TGCGCCAGCAGCTTACCGAGGGAGGAGGCCGCGTTTCCCTACAATGAGCAGTTCTTC.

V is TRBV4-3 and J is TRBJ2-3; 11 bases fit TRBD2. The CDR3 loop spans 16 amino acids. Looked up from germline, CDR1 is LGHNA and CDR2 is YSLEER. V shed 0 bases, J shed 5 bases, and the junction held 4 bases outside the gene matches. CDR3 nucleotides: TGCGCCAGCAGCCAAGAAGGACTAGCGGGCATAGATACGCAGTATTTT. Amino acids: CASSQEGLAGIDTQYF.

The gene calls are TRBV4-3 and TRBJ2-7, with D tentatively TRBD1 (5 bases). With 0 bases removed from V and 0 bases from J, the gap between germline ends came to 12 bases. The CDR3 sequence is 16 residues long. Germline V gives CDR1 LGHNA, CDR2 YSLEER. This chain's CDR3 is CASSQDQGGYSYEQYF. For the CDR3, the DNA is TGCGCCAGCAGCCAAGATCAGGGCGGATACTCCTACGAGCAGTACTTC.

The chain is built from TRBV19 and TRBJ1-1; no clear D. V lost 0 bases to trimming and J lost 8 bases, with 13 bases between them. Germline V gene data show CDR1 as LNHDA and CDR2 as SQIVND (reference sequence). The CDR3 sequence is 14 residues long. The DNA for the CDR3 is TGTGCCAGTAGTATAGACAGTAACCTCAGGGAAGCTTTCTTT. This gives the protein CASSIDSNLREAFF.

Here the CDR3 reads CASTEQSSYNEQFF. The CDR3 DNA follows: TGTGCCAGCACGGAGCAGAGCTCCTACAATGAGCAGTTCTTC. This chain uses TRBV7-9 with TRBJ2-1; D is ambiguous. The CDR3 is made up of 14 amino acids. Germline values: CDR1 SEHNR, CDR2 FQNEAQ (reference sequence). V was shortened by 7 bases and J by 0 bases, with 10 bases between the two germline ends.

The chain has TRBV15 and TRBJ2-7; weak D call: TRBD2 (6 bases). V shed 0 bases and J shed 4 bases, with 7 bases lying between them. This CDR3 region has 13 residues. CDR1 and CDR2 (germline): LNHNV, YYDKDF (reference sequence). CDR3 residues: CATSRDGGYEQYF. CDR3 bases: TGTGCCACCAGCAGAGATGGAGGGTACGAGCAGTACTTC.

In its sample, this clonotype was seen a few times. The chain recombines TRBV4-1 with TRBJ2-5; D possibly corresponds to TRBD2 (6 bases). The CDR3 is 17 residues long. In germline, CDR1 is MGHRA, CDR2 YSYEKL. The V gene lost 1 base and the J gene lost 5 bases, with 20 bases spanning the gap. In DNA, the CDR3 is TGCGCCAGCAGCCAAGTTTACGGGAGTGGGACGGGGGAGACCCAGTACTTC. It is translated as CASSQVYGSGTGETQYF.

The chain uses TRBV19 and TRBJ2-3; 8 nucleotides line up with TRBD1. Per the germline V gene, CDR1 is LNHDA and CDR2 is SQIVND (reference sequence). V trimming: 5 bases; J trimming: 5 bases; junction bases outside the gene matches: 9. The CDR3 contains 15 residues. The chain's CDR3 is CASSWTGLVRDTQYF. CDR3 nucleotides: TGTGCCAGTAGTTGGACAGGGCTTGTGAGAGATACGCAGTATTTT. Full variable domain (remainder filled in from reference TRBV19 and TRBJ2-3): DGGITQSPKYLFRKEGQNVTLSCEQNLNHDAMYWYRQDPGQGLRLIYYSQIVNDFQKGDIAEGYSVSREKKESFPLTVTSAQKNPTAFYLCASSWTGLVRDTQYFGPGTRLTVL.

The chain has TRBV29-1 and TRBJ2-3; tentative D call: TRBD2 (7 bases). V shed 5 bases and J shed 2 bases, with 14 bases lying between them. The CDR3 length is 14 residues. Per the germline V gene, CDR1 is SQVTM and CDR2 is ANQGSEA. The CDR3 coding sequence is TGCAGCGTTTTGGGGGGGACATCCACAGATACGCAGTATTTT. Its protein product is CSVLGGTSTDTQYF.

The CDR3 here is CASPSPTPLERQGLWGEQYF. CDR3 in DNA: TGCGCCAGCCCATCCCCTACGCCTCTTGAAAGACAGGGGCTATGGGGGGAGCAGTACTTC. This chain connects TRBV10-1 to TRBJ2-7, with 8 bases fitting TRBD1. Germline V CDR1 and CDR2: WNHNN, SYGVQD (reference sequence). The CDR3 is made up of 20 amino acids. The J segment lost 7 bases and the V segment lost 8 bases, leaving 31 bases of the junction unmatched.

This chain links TRBV7-8 with TRBJ1-4; no clear D. The CDR3 loop spans 13 amino acids. V lost 2 bases and J lost 0, with 1 base in between. The germline V gene encodes CDR1 SGHVS and CDR2 FQNEAQ. CDR3 loop: CASSLSTNEKLFF. The CDR3 DNA reads TGTGCCAGCAGCTTATCAACTAATGAAAAACTGTTTTTT.

This chain uses TRBV20-1 with TRBJ2-6, with TRBD2 matching over 15 bases. Trimming cost V 5 bases and J 4 bases; bases outside gene matches: 6. CDR1 is DFQATT, CDR2 SNEGSKA, per germline (reference sequence). The CDR3 spans 17 residues. The CDR3 is CSAEGLAGGSGANVLTF. The DNA for the CDR3 is TGCAGTGCTGAGGGACTAGCGGGAGGTTCCGGGGCCAACGTCCTGACTTTC.

The chain couples TRBV20-1 to TRBJ1-1; tentatively, D is TRBD1 (5 bases). Trimming pared 0 bases from V and 6 bases from J, leaving 20 bases between. Germline CDR1 is DFQATT and CDR2 is SNEGSKA (reference sequence). The CDR3 extends over 16 amino acids. CDR3 coding DNA: TGCAGTGCTAGAGATCTAACTGTTGGAGGGGAGGCTGAAGCTTTCTTT. Amino acid sequence: CSARDLTVGGEAEAFF.

CDR3 amino acids: CSARDAGSGANVLTF. The CDR3 nucleotides are TGCAGTGCTAGAGACGCCGGGTCTGGGGCCAACGTCCTGACTTTC. The rearrangement joins TRBV20-1 to TRBJ2-6; the D is unclear. Germline loops: CDR1 DFQATT, CDR2 SNEGSKA (reference sequence). V lost 0 bases and J 1 base, leaving 7 bases between the germline ends. The CDR3 totals 15 residues.

The chain recombines TRBV11-2 with TRBJ2-1; 8 bases align to TRBD2. CDR1 and CDR2 (germline): SGHAT, FQNNGV. The CDR3 runs 16 residues. Unmatched junction bases numbered 9, after V lost 2 bases and J lost 6 bases. The CDR3 nucleotides read TGTGCCAGCAGCTTAAGGCCGGGAGGGCCAGGCAATGAGCAGTTCTTC. Translating gives CASSLRPGGPGNEQFF.

V usage is TRBV5-1 and J usage is TRBJ2-2; 11 positions agree with TRBD2. This CDR3 comprises 18 residues. J lost 4 bases, V lost 3 bases, and 11 bases had no gene match. Germline V lookup: CDR1 SGHRS, CDR2 YFSETQ. The CDR3 reads CASSSLAGGPPGTGELFF. As DNA, the CDR3 is TGCGCCAGCAGCTCCCTAGCGGGAGGACCCCCAGGCACCGGGGAGCTGTTTTTT.

This clonotype was counted a single time. The chain has TRBV10-3 and TRBJ1-5, with 9 nucleotides matching TRBD1. This CDR3 has 16 amino acids. The J segment lost 7 bases and the V segment lost 3 bases, leaving 10 bases of the junction unmatched. CDR1 and CDR2 (germline): ENHRY, SYGVKD. The CDR3 loop reads CAISDARTGARQPQHF. CDR3 coding DNA: TGTGCCATCAGTGATGCCCGGACAGGGGCTCGGCAGCCCCAGCATTTT.

V gene TRBV12-3 or TRBV12-4 combines with J gene TRBJ2-2; 7 bases map to TRBD1. The trim removed 9 bases at V and 0 bases at J, leaving 4 bases unmatched. The CDR3 runs 14 residues. Here the CDR3 DNA reads TGTGCCAGTATGGGACAGACGAACACCGGGGAGCTGTTTTTT. It translates to CASMGQTNTGELFF.

The rearrangement uses TRBV20-1 and TRBJ2-3; perhaps D is TRBD1 or TRBD2 (5 bases each). The ends were cut back, 5 bases at V and 4 bases at J, with 22 bases in the middle. CDR1 DFQATT and CDR2 SNEGSKA come from the germline V gene (reference sequence). The CDR3 length is 16 residues. The CDR3 sequence: CSAYTRDLMGPDTQYF. As DNA, the CDR3 is TGCAGTGCTTATACCAGGGACCTTATGGGGCCAGATACGCAGTATTTT.

This sequence joins TRBV6-2 or TRBV6-3 and TRBJ1-5; 10 bases are shared with TRBD1. V was clipped by 5 bases and J by 7 bases; unmatched bases: 5. This CDR3 has 14 amino acids. Germline lookup yields CDR1 MNHEY and CDR2 SVGEGT. The CDR3 DNA reads as TGTGCCAGCAGTCCGTGGGACAGGGGCCAGCCCCAGCATTTT. This gives the protein CASSPWDRGQPQHF.

The V call is TRBV5-1, the J call TRBJ1-1; 10 bases align to TRBD1. The CDR3 consists of 17 residues. Germline CDR1 is SGHRS and CDR2 is YFSETQ. Germline trimming cut 5 bases from V and 0 bases from J; bases unmatched to any gene: 10. The CDR3 loop reads CASRPTGGAWLNTEAFF. The CDR3 coding sequence is TGCGCCAGCAGACCGACAGGGGGCGCTTGGCTGAACACTGAAGCTTTCTTT.

The CDR3 region is CASSWSGANYGYTF. CDR3 nucleotide sequence: TGTGCCAGCAGTTGGTCAGGGGCGAACTATGGCTACACCTTC. V is TRBV27 and J is TRBJ1-2; TRBD1 is a possible D gene (6 bases). CDR1 MNHEY and CDR2 SMNVEV come from the germline V gene (reference sequence). Between the trimmed V and J ends, which lost 4 bases and 2 bases, there was a span of 11 bases. The CDR3 consists of 14 residues.

The chain uses TRBV28 and TRBJ1-2, with no clear D. The CDR3 is made up of 15 amino acids. Germline V gives CDR1 MDHEN, CDR2 SYDVKM. The V gene lost 5 bases and the J gene lost 4 bases, with 17 bases spanning the gap. DNA for the CDR3: TGTGCCAGCAGTCCTGTTGGGCCCCTAATCTATGGCTACACCTTC. It yields the protein CASSPVGPLIYGYTF.

This chain connects TRBV27 to TRBJ2-2; 10 positions match TRBD2. CDR1 and CDR2 (germline): MNHEY, SMNVEV (reference sequence). Trimming took 2 bases from V and 4 from J; bases not matched to a gene: 10. CDR3 length equals 18 residues. CDR3 bases: TGTGCCAGCAGTTTAGTTCTAGCGGGAGATAGTGGCACCGGGGAGCTGTTTTTT. Protein sequence: CASSLVLAGDSGTGELFF.